The entry that follows covers one T cell receptor beta chain sequence. No antigen is known for it. Here immunoSEQ multiplex PCR was the method, and the copy in TCRdb shows in-frame clones only, minus some. Of approximately 67,000 clones in the sample, 91% were seen once. The source of the sample is a study of OX40 agonist ivuxolimab in advanced cancers. Findings of the study overall: The antigens recognized by the expanded peripheral T cells, that is their antigen specificity, were not determined.

Trimming took 1 base from V and 0 from J, leaving 14 bases between them. This CDR3 spans 17 amino acids. CDR1 is SGHNT, CDR2 YYREEE, per germline (reference sequence). The origin of this receptor is an adult with an advanced solid tumor such as melanoma, head and neck, liver or kidney cancer. The chain uses TRBV5-4 and TRBJ2-1; D tentatively fits TRBD1 or TRBD2 (5 bases each). The input for sequencing was CD4+ or CD8+ T cells sorted from blood, taken in a trial of the OX40 agonist ivuxolimab. The CDR3: CASSLSGPLSSYNEQFF. In DNA form, the CDR3 reads TGTGCCAGCAGCTTGTCGGGACCGCTCTCCTCCTACAATGAGCAGTTCTTC.